The present TCR beta chain was sequenced within a study of vaccination effects on CD4 cells after COVID-19. Before sequencing, viral peptide pools were used by the ViraFEST assay to expand antigen-specific CD4+ T cells. Cells that had been cultured for roughly ten days were the source of isolated CD4+ T cells. Participants were vaccinated with two doses of either the BNT162b2 or mRNA-1273 vaccine. In the cultures, half the medium was exchanged for IL-2 medium on days 3 and 7. Only in-frame clones appear in the TCRdb table, and some are missing; sequencing was by immunoSEQ multiplex PCR. This sample yields tens of thousands of clones, of which 60% to 75% are seen a single time; around 1.2% belongs to the top ten. Worth noting for this clone: The antigen is unknown.

Germline lookup yields CDR1 ENHRY and CDR2 SYGVKD. J gave up 2 bases and V 6 bases, and 2 bases lay outside the gene matches. This CDR3 is built from 15 residues. This material consisted of CD4+ T cells from PBMCs cultured with HCoV-229E spike peptides, taken after COVID-19 vaccination. The sequence was collected from a human donor who received a COVID-19 vaccine. The rearrangement links TRBV10-3 to TRBJ2-5; 14 bases align to TRBD2. CDR3 sequence (DNA): TGTGCCATCAGGGGACTAGCGGGGGATCAAGAGACCCAGTACTTC. Translation gives CAIRGLAGDQETQYF.